One and the same sample provided the 6 T cell receptor beta chains below, sequenced in a study of blood T cell repertoires in COVID-19. The table came from immunoSEQ multiplex PCR; TCRdb's copy has only in-frame clones and leaves some out. This sample yields 98,000 or so clones, of which approximately 80% are seen a single time; roughly a quarter belongs to the top ten. The sequencing input was peripheral blood. All receptors derive from a man aged 55 to 70 with acute or convalescent COVID-19.

The CDR3 nucleotides read TGTGCCAGCAGCACTACTAGCGGGAGCTCCAATGAGCAGTTCTTC. It specifies CASSTTSGSSNEQFF. This chain uses TRBV11-2 with TRBJ2-1; TRBD2 agrees at 11 bases. J was trimmed by 6 bases and V by 5 bases; bases with no gene match: 6. Germline values: CDR1 SGHAT, CDR2 FQNNGV. The CDR3 totals 15 residues.

The chain joins TRBV7-9 to TRBJ1-1; TRBD1 matches 8 bases. V shed 4 bases and J 5 bases; nucleotides not matched to a gene: 6. The CDR3 is made up of 14 amino acids. The germline CDR1 and CDR2 sequences are SEHNR and FQNEAQ (reference sequence). The CDR3 loop is CASSSSGGETEAFF. CDR3 coding DNA: TGTGCCAGCAGCTCGTCAGGGGGCGAAACTGAAGCTTTCTTT.

This chain uses TRBV7-9 with TRBJ2-5, with 7 bases identical to TRBD1. Trimming removed 3 bases from V and 5 bases from J; junction bases left unmatched: 12. This CDR3 spans 16 amino acids. Germline-derived CDR1 and CDR2 are SEHNR and FQNEAQ (reference sequence). DNA for the CDR3: TGTGCCAGCAGCTTCCAATGGGGTGTCAGGGGGGAGACCCAGTACTTC. As protein: CASSFQWGVRGETQYF.

This chain joins TRBV10-3 and TRBJ2-5; D is possibly TRBD2 (6 bases). CDR3 length: 15 residues. The V end lost 5 bases, the J end lost 1 base, and 14 bases lay between the germline ends. In germline, CDR1 is ENHRY, CDR2 SYGVKD. DNA of the CDR3: TGTGCCATCAGTAGGTCTATAGCGGCCCAAGAGACCCAGTACTTC. It codes for CAISRSIAAQETQYF.

This chain joins TRBV29-1 and TRBJ2-5, with 13 nucleotides matching TRBD2. Trimming took 7 bases from V and 5 from J; bases not matched to a gene: 1. CDR3 length equals 12 residues. The germline CDR1 and CDR2 sequences are SQVTM and ANQGSEA. In DNA form, the CDR3 reads TGCAGCGGGACTAGCGGGAGTGAGACCCAGTACTTC. Its protein product is CSGTSGSETQYF.

The chain has TRBV2 and TRBJ2-7; 7 bases are shared with TRBD1. Germline V gene lookup returns CDR1 SNHLY and CDR2 FYNNEI. V shed 10 bases, J shed 3 bases, and the junction held 9 bases outside the gene matches. The CDR3 consists of 13 residues. The CDR3 DNA reads as TGTGCCACAGGGGGACAGACATTCTACGAGCAGTACTTC. Protein product: CATGGQTFYEQYF. Supplemented by reference TRBV2 and TRBJ2-7, the full variable domain reads EPEVTQTPSHQVTQMGQEVILRCVPISNHLYFYWYRQILGQKVEFLVSFYNNEISEKSEIFDDQFSVERPDGSNFTLKIRSTKLEDSAMYFCATGGQTFYEQYFGPGTRLTVT.